These T cell receptor beta chains were read from a single sample in a study of early T cells in non-severe SARS-CoV-2 infection. TCRdb ran MiXCR on the 5' RACE reads and lists one entry per CDR3 protein. The table includes fewer than 45,000 distinct CDR3 sequences, more than 5% detected once. The specimen sequenced was whole blood. These receptors came from an adult who was a healthcare worker with PCR-confirmed SARS-CoV-2 infection or an uninfected control (not recorded which). The CDR3 runs from the conserved cysteine through the conserved F or W. Fields, in order: V gene, clone size, D gene, J gene, CDR3 protein, CDR3 DNA. A D gene is named only where the DNA matches it firmly. Sizes are listed as once, few or many counts, or a class when the clone is expanded.

>TRBV7-2|many|-|TRBJ1-5
CASSFRSNQPQHF
TGTGCCAGCAGCTTTAGAAGCAATCAGCCCCAGCATTTT
>TRBV28|many|TRBD2|TRBJ2-1
CASSFPGLAGDEQFF
TGTGCCAGCAGTTTTCCCGGACTAGCGGGAGATGAGCAGTTCTTC
>TRBV3-1|many|-|TRBJ2-1
CASSPKYNEQFF
TGTGCCAGCAGCCCGAAATACAATGAGCAGTTCTTC
>TRBV7-8|many|-|TRBJ2-2
CASSPTGNTGELFF
TGTGCCAGCAGCCCCACAGGGAACACCGGGGAGCTGTTTTTT
>TRBV27|many|-|TRBJ2-5
CASRHTGGGGTQYF
TGTGCCAGCAGGCACACGGGGGGCGGAGGGACCCAGTACTTC
>TRBV7-8|many|TRBD2|TRBJ2-1
CASSPRGRLADYNEQFF
TGTGCCAGCAGCCCCAGGGGGAGACTAGCGGATTACAATGAGCAGTTCTTC
>TRBV18|few|-|TRBJ1-1
CASSPVRSQSNTEAFF
TGTGCCAGCTCACCAGTAAGAAGTCAGTCGAACACTGAAGCTTTCTTT
>TRBV5-1|few|TRBD1|TRBJ1-1
CASSSGTGDTEAFF
TGCGCCAGCAGCTCCGGGACAGGGGACACTGAAGCTTTCTTT
>TRBV20-1|many|TRBD2|TRBJ2-7
CSPARAGVEEQYF
TGCAGCCCGGCACGTGCGGGAGTAGAGGAGCAGTACTTC
>TRBV27|many|-|TRBJ2-5
CASSLSQRTQYF
TGTGCCAGCAGTTTATCTCAGAGGACCCAGTACTTC